This T cell receptor (beta chain) was identified during a study of cytomegalovirus exposure and HLA in healthy donors. This CDR3 region has 16 residues. CDR1 and CDR2 (germline): LGHNT, FRNRAP. V lost 1 base to trimming and J lost 5 bases, with 17 bases between them. 13 Jbeta primers and 60 Vbeta primers were used for the PCR. Repertoires were generated with immunoSEQ multiplex PCR, while TCRdb's copy carries only in-frame clones and drops some. The sample yields fewer than 100,000 clones, about 75% seen once. This TCR came from a man aged 35 to 55 in good health and CMV-seropositive. The chain joins TRBV12-5 to TRBJ2-5, with D perhaps matching TRBD2 (6 bases). Sequencing was carried out using PBMCs. CDR3: CASGLGSGGSRETQYF. DNA of the CDR3: TGTGCTAGTGGTTTGGGCTCCGGGGGATCGAGGGAGACCCAGTACTTC.